This record looks at one TCR beta chain sequence and its context. Its specificity is unknown. The source of the sample is a study of T-cell memory formation after mild COVID-19. The wider study: The two donors had largely donor-specific TCR clusters. General observations from the study: From day 15 to 85, contracting clones were balanced between CD4 and CD8, whereas later expanders leaned toward CD4+.

TCRdb re-called the 5' RACE reads with MiXCR, one entry per CDR3 protein. The sample has around 260,000 distinct CDR3 sequences, about a sixth seen once. This CDR3 has 14 amino acids. Source material: PBMCs or a T cell subset sorted from them (not recorded which). The origin of this receptor is a man younger than 35 who had mild COVID-19 (a few samples of this study predate the infection). Cell type and time point are not known. The chain is built from TRBV21-1 and TRBJ1-2. TRBV21-1 is a pseudogene segment. The CDR3 region is CASSVMQHHDGYTF. CDR3 DNA sequence: TGTGCCAGCAGTGTCATGCAACATCATGACGGCTACACCTTC.